Listed here is a single T cell receptor (beta chain). This sample was taken from a study of T cell responses to AZD1222 COVID-19 vaccine. Sequenced by immunoSEQ multiplex PCR; TCRdb stores in-frame clones only, minus some. The data hold under 200,000 clones, with around 95% observed a single time. Sequences were derived from peripheral blood, sampled on day 0 of AZD1222 vaccination. The sequence was collected from an adult in good health.

The CDR3 here is CAWTGGSSLGNTIYF. CDR3 nucleotide sequence: TGTGCCTGGACCGGGGGGTCCTCACTGGGAAACACCATATATTTT. The genes are TRBV30 and TRBJ1-3; D may be TRBD1 (5 bases). Germline CDR1 and CDR2: GTSNPN and SVGIG (reference sequence). Trimming removed 4 bases from V and 4 bases from J, with 17 bases in between. The CDR3 totals 15 residues.